What follows describes a single TCR beta chain. Its antigen is as yet unknown. CDR3 length: 13 amino acids. The germline gives CDR1 MDHEN, CDR2 SYDVKM. V trimming: 8 bases; J trimming: 4 bases; junction bases outside the gene matches: 7. The data originate from a study of PD-L1 blockade in urothelial cancer. Findings of the study overall: Pretreatment clonality of the blood TCR repertoire below the median was predictive of superior survival.

The protocol was immunoSEQ multiplex PCR, while the TCRdb copy is restricted to in-frame clones and leaves out a portion. The table shows roughly 25,000 clones, with roughly 80% occurring only once. Patient sample counts ranged from 1 to 8, pretreatment and on-treatment. V is TRBV28 and J is TRBJ2-5; 7 bases align to TRBD2. The sequence was obtained from a man aged 65-85 years with urothelial cancer. The sample here was PBMCs, taken around atezolizumab (anti-PD-L1) treatment. The CDR3 loop reads CASGDWGGETQYF. The CDR3 DNA reads as TGTGCCAGCGGCGACTGGGGGGGAGAGACCCAGTACTTC. Drawing the rest from reference TRBV28 and TRBJ2-5, the complete variable domain is DVKVTQSSRYLVKRTGEKVFLECVQDMDHENMFWYRQDPGLGLRLIYFSYDVKMKEKGDIPEGYSVSREKKERFSLILESASTNQTSMYLCASGDWGGETQYFGPGTRLLVL.